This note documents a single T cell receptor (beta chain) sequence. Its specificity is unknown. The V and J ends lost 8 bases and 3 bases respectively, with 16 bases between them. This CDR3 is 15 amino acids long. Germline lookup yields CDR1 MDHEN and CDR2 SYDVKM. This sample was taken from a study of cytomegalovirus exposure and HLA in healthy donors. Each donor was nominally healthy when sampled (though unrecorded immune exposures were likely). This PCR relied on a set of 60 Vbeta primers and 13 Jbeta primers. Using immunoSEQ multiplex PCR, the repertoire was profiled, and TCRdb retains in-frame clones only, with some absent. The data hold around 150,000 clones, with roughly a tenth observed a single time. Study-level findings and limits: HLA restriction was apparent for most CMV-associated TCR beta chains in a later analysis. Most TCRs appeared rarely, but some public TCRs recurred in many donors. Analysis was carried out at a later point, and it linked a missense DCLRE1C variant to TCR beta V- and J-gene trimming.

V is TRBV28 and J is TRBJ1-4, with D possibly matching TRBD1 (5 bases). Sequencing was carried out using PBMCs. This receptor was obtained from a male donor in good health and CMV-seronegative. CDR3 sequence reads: CASESGARSNEKLFF. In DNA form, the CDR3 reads TGTGCCAGCGAGAGCGGGGCGCGTTCTAATGAAAAACTGTTTTTT.